This T cell receptor beta chain came from a study of siplizumab effects on memory and regulatory T cells. Study-level findings and limits: The diversity of naive T cells seemed greater than that of memory cells, and their alloresponse contribution seemed major. About 75-97% of proliferating CD4+ or CD8+ clones had no assignable naive or memory phenotype. Mappable alloreactive CD4+ clones averaged around 71% Treg-derived with siplizumab versus 26.9% in controls.

The CDR3 is made up of 13 amino acids. The ends were cut back, 3 bases at V and 11 bases at J, with 11 bases in the middle. Germline V gene sequence: CDR1 SGHDN, CDR2 FVKESK. The protocol was immunoSEQ multiplex PCR, while the TCRdb copy is restricted to in-frame clones and leaves out a portion. The table lists just over 60,000 clones, 79% of them singletons, with 0.42% in the top ten. A remark on this clone: Its target is unknown.

J is TRBJ1-6 and V is TRBV14; the D gene is possibly TRBD1 (5 bases). Material for sequencing was memory CD4+ T cells sorted from blood. The receptor's source is a human donor in good health. CDR3 region: CASSQKQVPPLHF. In DNA, the CDR3 is TGTGCCAGCAGCCAGAAACAGGTTCCACCCCTCCACTTT.